This T cell receptor beta chain was obtained from a study of T cell responses to AZD1222 COVID-19 vaccine. Study results and limitations: Researchers took repertoire samples only after the peak T cell response had come. Spike-specific TCR breadth and depth rose after two AZD1222 doses.

Some clones are missing from TCRdb's copy, which holds only in-frame ones; the method was immunoSEQ multiplex PCR. The sample records approximately 140,000 clones, roughly 90% being singletons. This CDR3 comprises 12 residues. CDR1 and CDR2 from the germline V gene are SEHNR and FQNEAQ (reference sequence). V lost 5 bases, J lost 7 bases, and 9 bases lay in between. With respect to this clone: Its antigen is still unknown.

The specimen comprised peripheral blood, sampled 28 days after the second AZD1222 dose. The V gene is TRBV7-9, the J gene TRBJ2-1, with D hard to call. The receptor comes from an adult who received the AZD1222 COVID-19 vaccine. The CDR3 DNA sequence: TGTGCCAGCAGCGTAATCTCGAATGAGCAGTTCTTC. It translates to CASSVISNEQFF.